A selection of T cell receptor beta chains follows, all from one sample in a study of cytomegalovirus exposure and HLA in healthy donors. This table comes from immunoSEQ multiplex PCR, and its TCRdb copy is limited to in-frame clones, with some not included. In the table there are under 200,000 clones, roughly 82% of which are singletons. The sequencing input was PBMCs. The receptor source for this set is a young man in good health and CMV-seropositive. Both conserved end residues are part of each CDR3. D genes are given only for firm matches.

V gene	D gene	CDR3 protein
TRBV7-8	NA	CASRDRPYSGNTIYF
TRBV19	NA	CASSQTQGYEQYF
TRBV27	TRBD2	CASRKSGTRSYEQYF
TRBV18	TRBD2	CASSPELAGVRTDTQYF
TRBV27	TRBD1	CASSSHEAGQGGKLFF
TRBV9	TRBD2	CASSVGGSGDEQFF
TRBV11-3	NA	CASSSRTGSGIDTQYF
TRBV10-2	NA	CASSLRRETQYF
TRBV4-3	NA	CASSQLSADTQYF
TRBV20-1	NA	CSAEGVDTQYF
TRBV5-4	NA	CASSPPGVTEAFF
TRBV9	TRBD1	CASSGGTGYGYTF
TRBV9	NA	CASSEGSTNEKLFF
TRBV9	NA	CASSVRPFLQSSTDTQYF
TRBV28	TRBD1	CASEDRETYEQYF
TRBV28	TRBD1	CASRRQGNSYEQYF
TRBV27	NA	CASSFSGTEAFF
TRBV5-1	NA	CASSTKAVPRNTGELFF
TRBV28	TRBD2	CASSPSLSGKDEQYF
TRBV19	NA	CASSLPGRVGTGLFF
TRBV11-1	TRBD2	CASSLLAGVGTDTQYF
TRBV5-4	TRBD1	CASSGQGAPGDTEAFF
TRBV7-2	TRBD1	CASSFDRDPDTQYF
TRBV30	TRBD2	CAWTPGLASTDTQYF
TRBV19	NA	CASKPGPSYNEQFF
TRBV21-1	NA	CAGQAGRPSYEQYF
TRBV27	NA	CASSLLAGNQPQHF
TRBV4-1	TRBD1	CASSQGQGANYEQYF
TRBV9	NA	CASSVSPGTGELFF
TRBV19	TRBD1	CASSSRQGYNYGYTF
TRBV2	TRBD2	CASRKGRGSSYNEQFF
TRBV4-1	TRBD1	CASSQLETGGYGYTF
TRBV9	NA	CASSVGGAAQRELFF
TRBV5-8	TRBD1	CASSFQGASSGANVLTF
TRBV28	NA	CASTFGLEQYF
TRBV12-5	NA	CASGRGSSGANVLTF
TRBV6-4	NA	CASSEGDTSTDTQYF
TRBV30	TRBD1	CAWAQGAGTEAFF
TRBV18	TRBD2	CASSPSGSFSEQFF
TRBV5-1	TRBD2	CASSPGTSGSYNEQFF
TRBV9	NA	CASSAQGNEKLFF
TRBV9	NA	CASSEGTNLGGEQFF
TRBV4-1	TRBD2	CASSQGSGTSLSNEQFF
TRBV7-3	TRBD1	CASSRTGTDHYEQYF